Shown below are 5 T cell receptor beta chains from a single sample sequenced in a study of cytomegalovirus exposure and HLA in healthy donors. Assay used: immunoSEQ multiplex PCR; TCRdb lists only in-frame clones, some missing. Among 190,000 or so clones listed, 75% to 85% were seen once. The sample comprised PBMCs. The receptors originated from a woman aged 25-40 years in good health and CMV-seropositive.

This clone was observed once. The chain links TRBV5-1 to TRBJ2-3; 9 bases agree with TRBD2. CDR3 length: 16 amino acids. The V and J ends lost 1 base and 5 bases, in that order; junction bases with no gene match: 8. Germline V gene sequence: CDR1 SGHRS, CDR2 YFSETQ. CDR3 protein: CASSLRREGLVDTQYF. The CDR3 DNA sequence: TGCGCCAGCAGCTTGAGGCGGGAGGGCCTAGTAGATACGCAGTATTTT.

The rearrangement links TRBV27 to TRBJ2-1; TRBD2 matches 8 bases. This CDR3 comprises 15 residues. With V trimmed by 2 bases and J by 9 bases, 9 bases remained unmatched. The germline CDR1 and CDR2 sequences are MNHEY and SMNVEV (reference sequence). For the CDR3, the DNA is TGTGCCAGCAGTTTACAAGCGGGAGCTTTTGGTGAGCAGTTCTTC. It specifies CASSLQAGAFGEQFF.

The chain couples TRBV5-4 to TRBJ1-2; possible D gene TRBD1, 6 bases. The germline gives CDR1 SGHNT, CDR2 YYREEE (reference sequence). This CDR3 has 14 amino acids. Trimming removed 0 bases from V and 3 bases from J, with 9 bases in between. CDR3 loop: CASSLEQGDYGYTF. The CDR3 DNA follows: TGTGCCAGCAGCTTGGAACAGGGCGACTATGGCTACACCTTC.

This rearrangement joins TRBV29-1 to TRBJ1-2; no firm D call. The germline V gene has CDR1 SQVTM and CDR2 ANQGSEA. The V gene lost 5 bases and the J gene lost 2 bases, with 12 bases spanning the gap. This CDR3 is built from 13 residues. This CDR3 reads CSVSVAGNYGYTF. The CDR3 DNA is TGCAGCGTTAGCGTGGCGGGAAACTATGGCTACACCTTC.

The CDR3 region is CAWVPGQGRNEKLFF. CDR3 sequence (DNA): TGTGCCTGGGTCCCGGGACAGGGCCGTAATGAAAAACTGTTTTTT. This rearrangement joins TRBV30 to TRBJ1-4; TRBD1 aligns across 9 bases. Trimming cost V 5 bases and J 4 bases; bases outside gene matches: 8. This CDR3 has 15 residues. Germline V gene lookup returns CDR1 GTSNPN and CDR2 SVGIG (reference sequence).